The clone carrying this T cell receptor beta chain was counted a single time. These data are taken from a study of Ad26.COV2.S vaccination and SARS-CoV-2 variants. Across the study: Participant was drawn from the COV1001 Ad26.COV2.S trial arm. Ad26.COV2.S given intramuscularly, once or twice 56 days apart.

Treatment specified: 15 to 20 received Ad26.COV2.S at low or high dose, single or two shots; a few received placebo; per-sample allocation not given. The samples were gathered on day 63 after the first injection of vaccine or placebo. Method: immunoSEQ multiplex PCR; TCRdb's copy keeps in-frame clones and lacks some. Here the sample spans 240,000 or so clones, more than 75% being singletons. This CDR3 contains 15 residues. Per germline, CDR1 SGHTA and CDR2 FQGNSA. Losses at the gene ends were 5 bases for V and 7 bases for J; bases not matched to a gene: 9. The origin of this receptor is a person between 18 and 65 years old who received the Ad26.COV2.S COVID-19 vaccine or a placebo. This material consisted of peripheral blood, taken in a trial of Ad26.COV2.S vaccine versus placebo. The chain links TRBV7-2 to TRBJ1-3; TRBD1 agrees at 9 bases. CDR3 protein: CASSGAGTGSNTIYF. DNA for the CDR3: TGTGCCAGCAGCGGAGCAGGGACAGGGTCGAACACCATATATTTT.